The 15 T cell receptor beta chains reported below all come from one sample, sequenced in a study of tissue T cells after allogeneic stem cell transplantation (dated 2022 in TCRdb). What this sample's time point label stands for: human tissue collected at research (rapid) autopsy. The library came from the immunoSEQ multiplex PCR assay. TCRdb took this table from immuneACCESS and kept in-frame rearrangements with V and J called. Such tables lack part of the clones; where checked against another copy, unresolved V genes explain under half of the gap, and the rest is unexplained. Across this sample there are thousands of clones, with almost 70% seen only once. 25% to 30% of the sample is in the top ten clones. This specimen was duodenal tissue, taken at autopsy. These receptors all come from a female patient between 18 and 50 years old with steroid-refractory graft-versus-host disease after an allogeneic stem cell transplant. Post transplant, some T cells may arise from the graft donor.

The table lists this clone with a few counts. The chain is built from TRBV7-6 and TRBJ1-2; D perhaps matches TRBD1 (5 bases). Germline CDR1 is SGHVS and CDR2 is FNYEAQ. The CDR3 loop spans 14 amino acids. Trimming cost V 0 bases and J 3 bases, with 8 bases left between them. The CDR3 is CASSLAEGYYGYTF. For the CDR3, the DNA is TGTGCCAGCAGCTTAGCAGAGGGGTACTATGGCTACACCTTC.

There are a few counts of this clone. The chain has TRBV29-1 and TRBJ2-3; TRBD1 agrees at 8 bases. The length of the CDR3 is 14 residues. The V gene end was trimmed by 6 bases and the J gene end by 0 bases; junction bases not matched to a gene: 5. Per germline, CDR1 SQVTM and CDR2 ANQGSEA. CDR3 bases: TGCAGCGTGGACAGGGTCCATAGCACAGATACGCAGTATTTT. The encoded protein is CSVDRVHSTDTQYF.

This clone is a singleton in its sample. CDR3 nucleotides: TGTGCCAGCAGCTTAGCGGCGGGGTTCCGTGAGCAGTTCTTC. It specifies CASSLAAGFREQFF. The chain employs TRBV7-9 and TRBJ2-1, with D perhaps matching TRBD2 (6 bases). The germline gives CDR1 SEHNR, CDR2 FQNEAQ (reference sequence). The ends were cut back, 0 bases at V and 9 bases at J, with 12 bases in the middle. The CDR3 spans 14 residues.

This clone was counted once. This chain uses TRBV10-3 with TRBJ2-3; 16 nucleotides match TRBD2. The J segment lost 4 bases and the V segment lost 7 bases, leaving 2 bases of the junction unmatched. The CDR3 has 15 residues. The germline V gene encodes CDR1 ENHRY and CDR2 SYGVKD. This CDR3 reads CAITGLAGGADTQYF. The CDR3 coding sequence is TGTGCCATCACGGGACTAGCGGGAGGGGCAGATACGCAGTATTTT.

This clone was detected only a few times. The V call is TRBV21-1, the J call TRBJ2-1; the table's D call, TRBD1, was not checked against the DNA. TRBV21-1 is labeled a pseudogene. The CDR3 length is 11 residues. The CDR3 DNA follows: TGTGCCAGCAGCAGAGACAGAGGGCAGTTCTTC. Amino acid sequence: CASSRDRGQFF.

The chain joins TRBV7-2 to TRBJ2-5; 14 positions agree with TRBD2. V shed 0 bases and J 5 bases; nucleotides not matched to a gene: 8. In germline, CDR1 is SGHTA, CDR2 FQGNSA. There are 18 residues in the CDR3. The CDR3 DNA reads as TGTGCCAGCAGCTTAGCCAGGACTAGCGGGGGGCTGGGGGAGACCCAGTACTTC. This encodes CASSLARTSGGLGETQYF.

The V gene is TRBV7-9, the J gene TRBJ1-2; the D is unclear. Trimming pared 1 base from V and 5 bases from J, leaving 5 bases between. The CDR3 runs to 12 residues. CDR1 is SEHNR, CDR2 FQNEAQ, per germline (reference sequence). The CDR3 loop is CASSLEWYGYTF. In DNA, the CDR3 is TGTGCCAGCAGCTTAGAATGGTATGGCTACACCTTC. Filled out from reference TRBV7-9 and TRBJ1-2, the complete variable domain reads DTGVSQNPRHKITKRGQNVTFRCDPISEHNRLYWYRQTLGQGPEFLTYFQNEAQLEKSRLLSDRFSAERPKGSFSTLEIQRTEQGDSAMYLCASSLEWYGYTFGSGTRLTVV.

This clone was recorded a few times. The CDR3 is CASSLGHRETQYF. CDR3 nucleotide sequence: TGCGCCAGCAGCTTGGGACACAGAGAGACCCAGTACTTC. The J gene is TRBJ2-5, the V gene TRBV5-1; D is uncertain. Trimming removed 0 bases at V and 4 bases at J, with 7 bases between. The CDR3 has 13 residues. Germline CDR1 is SGHRS and CDR2 is YFSETQ.

The chain couples TRBV13 to TRBJ1-3; 7 positions agree with TRBD1. The CDR3 spans 17 residues. CDR1 is PRHDT and CDR2 is FYEKMQ in the germline V gene (reference sequence). The ends lost 2 bases at V and 1 base at J; junction bases unmatched: 8. The CDR3 sequence: CASSLRDSGRSGNTIYF. The DNA for the CDR3 is TGTGCCAGCAGCTTAAGGGACAGCGGACGATCTGGAAACACCATATATTTT.

V is TRBV5-1 and J is TRBJ1-5; D is undetermined. The germline V gene encodes CDR1 SGHRS and CDR2 YFSETQ. V gave up 0 bases and J gave up 3 bases, with 13 bases separating them. This CDR3 contains 16 residues. CDR3 sequence (DNA): TGCGCCAGCAGCTTGGCCGGCATCGAGGACAATCAGCCCCAGCATTTT. Amino acids: CASSLAGIEDNQPQHF.

The CDR3 reads CASSFAGQETQYF. The CDR3 DNA reads TGCGCCAGCAGCTTCGCAGGGCAAGAGACCCAGTACTTC. The chain recombines TRBV5-1 with TRBJ2-5; tentatively, D is TRBD1 (5 bases). The CDR3 runs to 13 residues. Deletions cut 2 bases from V and 2 bases from J, with 7 bases between. Per germline, CDR1 SGHRS and CDR2 YFSETQ.

This clone was counted between two and nine times. The V call is TRBV2, the J call TRBJ2-1; 12 bases line up with TRBD2. J gave up 7 bases and V 11 bases, and 6 bases lay outside the gene matches. From germline, CDR1 is SNHLY and CDR2 FYNNEI. This CDR3 region has 13 residues. CDR3 bases: TGTGCCGGAGGGACTAGCGGGTATAATGAGCAGTTCTTC. Translation: CAGGTSGYNEQFF.

V gene TRBV9 combines with J gene TRBJ2-1; D is uncertain. This CDR3 contains 16 residues. Germline V gene data show CDR1 as SGDLS and CDR2 as YYNGEE. The V and J ends lost 3 bases and 5 bases respectively, with 18 bases between them. The CDR3 DNA follows: TGTGCCAGCAGCGGATTCGTACGAGTGGGTCACAATGAGCAGTTCTTC. Amino acids: CASSGFVRVGHNEQFF.

The rearrangement joins TRBV27 to TRBJ2-7; D may be TRBD2 (6 bases). CDR3 length equals 15 residues. V was clipped by 1 base and J by 0 bases, with 10 bases between them. CDR1 and CDR2 (germline): MNHEY, SMNVEV (reference sequence). CDR3 coding DNA: TGTGCCAGCAGTTTATTGGGGGGTAACTCCTACGAGCAGTACTTC. Its protein is CASSLLGGNSYEQYF.

This clone turned up a few times. V and J are TRBV5-1 and TRBJ1-4; D uncertain. Between the trimmed V and J ends, which lost 3 bases and 3 bases, there was a span of 12 bases. This CDR3 contains 15 residues. Germline-derived CDR1 and CDR2 are SGHRS and YFSETQ. The DNA for the CDR3 is TGCGCCAGCAGCTCGGGCGGAACCTCTAATGAAAAACTGTTTTTT. It translates to CASSSGGTSNEKLFF.